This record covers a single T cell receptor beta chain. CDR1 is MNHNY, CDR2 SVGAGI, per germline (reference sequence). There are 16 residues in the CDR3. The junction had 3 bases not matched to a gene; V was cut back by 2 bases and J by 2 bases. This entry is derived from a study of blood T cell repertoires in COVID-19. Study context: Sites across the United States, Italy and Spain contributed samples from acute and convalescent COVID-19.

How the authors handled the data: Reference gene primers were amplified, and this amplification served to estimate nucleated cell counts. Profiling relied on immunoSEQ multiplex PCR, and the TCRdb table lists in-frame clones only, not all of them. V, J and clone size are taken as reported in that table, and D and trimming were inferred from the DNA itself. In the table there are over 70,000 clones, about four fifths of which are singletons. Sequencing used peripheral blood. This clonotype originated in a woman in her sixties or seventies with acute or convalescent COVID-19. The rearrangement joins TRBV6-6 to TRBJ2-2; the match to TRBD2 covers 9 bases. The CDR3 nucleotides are TGTGCCAGCAGTTACCCGACTAGCGGAAACACCGGGGAGCTGTTTTTT. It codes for CASSYPTSGNTGELFF.